These 25 T cell receptor beta chains share one sample of origin, sequenced in a study of cytomegalovirus exposure and HLA in healthy donors. With 60 Vbeta and 13 Jbeta primers, the PCR was carried out. The protocol was immunoSEQ multiplex PCR, while the TCRdb copy is restricted to in-frame clones and leaves out a portion. The table includes approximately 120,000 clones, 8% to 11% detected once. The sequencing sample was made of PBMCs. Receptors originate from a woman aged 18-29 years in good health and CMV-seropositive.

This clone has only a few counts. The CDR3 loop is CAWRQGWGQPQHF. For the CDR3, the DNA is TGTGCCTGGAGGCAGGGATGGGGTCAGCCCCAGCATTTT. The chain links TRBV30 to TRBJ1-5, with D tentatively TRBD1 (5 bases). With 3 bases removed from V and 6 bases from J, the gap between germline ends came to 12 bases. CDR3 length equals 13 residues. CDR1 and CDR2 (germline): GTSNPN, SVGIG (reference sequence).

This clone has a handful of counts. The V gene is TRBV27, the J gene TRBJ1-2, with D possibly being TRBD1 (5 bases). V was trimmed by 6 bases and J by 2 bases, leaving 13 bases between them. There are 14 residues in the CDR3. Germline loops: CDR1 MNHEY, CDR2 SMNVEV (reference sequence). As DNA, the CDR3 is TGTGCCAGCAGGGCTTCGGGGGAAAACTATGGCTACACCTTC. Residues: CASRASGENYGYTF.

This clone turned up a few times. The chain has TRBV6-1 and TRBJ1-2; TRBD1 agrees at 7 bases. J lost 4 bases, V lost 6 bases, and 8 bases had no gene match. The CDR3 contains 14 residues. From germline, CDR1 is MNHNS and CDR2 SASEGT. CDR3 nucleotide sequence: TGTGCCAGCAGGGGGACAGAAACTTCCTATGGCTACACCTTC. Amino acids: CASRGTETSYGYTF.

In this sample, this clone turned up a few times. This chain uses TRBV28 with TRBJ2-3; D is unclear. CDR1 is MDHEN, CDR2 SYDVKM, per germline. V lost 2 bases to trimming and J lost 0 bases, with 6 bases between them. There are 14 residues in the CDR3. The DNA for the CDR3 is TGTGCCAGCAGTTTAGGCCAGAGCACAGATACGCAGTATTTT. It encodes CASSLGQSTDTQYF.

The rearrangement links TRBV27 to TRBJ1-1; weak D call: TRBD1 (5 bases). V shed 4 bases and J shed 1 base, with 10 bases lying between them. Germline CDR1 reads MNHEY; CDR2 reads SMNVEV (reference sequence). The CDR3 is 14 amino acids. CDR3: CASSSGSPNTEAFF. Written as DNA, the CDR3 is TGTGCCAGCAGTTCAGGGTCACCGAACACTGAAGCTTTCTTT.

This clone was counted a few times. The chain employs TRBV18 and TRBJ1-5; TRBD1 agrees at 8 bases. Germline values: CDR1 KGHSH, CDR2 LQKENI. J lost 5 bases, V lost 6 bases, and 9 bases had no gene match. The CDR3 has 15 residues. For the CDR3, the DNA is TGTGCCAGCTCGCCGACAGGGGCAGGCGATCAGCCCCAGCATTTT. This codes for CASSPTGAGDQPQHF.

This clone was observed a few times. The chain carries TRBV6-1 and TRBJ1-5, with 12 bases aligning to TRBD1. Germline CDR1 and CDR2: MNHNS and SASEGT. J gave up 6 bases and V 6 bases, and 3 bases lay outside the gene matches. The CDR3 length is 14 residues. The CDR3 is CASRGQGAVQPQHF. The CDR3 coding sequence is TGTGCCAGCAGGGGACAGGGGGCTGTTCAGCCCCAGCATTTT.

The sample holds a few counts of this clone. The genes are TRBV5-1 and TRBJ2-2, with 7 positions matching TRBD2. Germline assignment: CDR1 SGHRS and CDR2 YFSETQ. V lost 1 base, J lost 3 bases, and 9 bases stayed unmatched. This CDR3 is 17 amino acids long. The CDR3 region is CASSLTSVKMDTGELFF. CDR3 nucleotides: TGCGCCAGCAGCTTGACTAGCGTTAAAATGGACACCGGGGAGCTGTTTTTT.

The sample holds one count of this clone. The rearrangement uses TRBV19 and TRBJ2-7; the match to TRBD1 covers 10 bases. Per germline, CDR1 LNHDA and CDR2 SQIVND (reference sequence). Trimming at V came to 6 bases and at J to 0 bases, leaving 14 bases not matched to a gene. The CDR3 is 18 amino acids. The CDR3 sequence: CASRGGDRGFPSSYEQYF. The CDR3 bases are TGTGCCAGTAGGGGAGGGGACAGGGGTTTTCCCAGCTCCTACGAGCAGTACTTC.

This clone turned up a few times. J is TRBJ2-7 and V is TRBV7-6; D remains unclear. The CDR3 totals 12 residues. The germline CDR1 and CDR2 sequences are SGHVS and FNYEAQ. Trimming shortened V by 4 bases and J by 3 bases, and 7 bases separated the two germline ends. CDR3 amino acids: CASSSGIYEQYF. CDR3 bases: TGTGCCAGCAGCTCAGGAATCTACGAGCAGTACTTC.

The J gene is TRBJ1-2, the V gene TRBV6-5; D perhaps matches TRBD1 (6 bases). Per germline, CDR1 MNHEY and CDR2 SVGAGI. The CDR3 is 12 amino acids. The V end lost 2 bases, the J end lost 6 bases, and 7 bases lay between the germline ends. CDR3 in amino acids: CASSYGGHGYTF. CDR3 nucleotides: TGTGCCAGCAGTTACGGGGGCCATGGCTACACCTTC.

This clone was detected only a few times. The chain links TRBV29-1 to TRBJ2-2; 7 bases are a match to TRBD2. Unmatched junction bases numbered 6, after V lost 3 bases and J lost 5 bases. Germline V gives CDR1 SQVTM, CDR2 ANQGSEA. This CDR3 has 14 amino acids. CDR3 DNA: TGCAGCGTTGAGGGGACTATAGGGACCGGGGAGCTGTTTTTT. Protein sequence: CSVEGTIGTGELFF.

This sequence joins TRBV4-1 and TRBJ2-1, with 7 bases fitting TRBD2. Germline V gene data show CDR1 as MGHRA and CDR2 as YSYEKL. The ends lost 0 bases at V and 9 bases at J; junction bases unmatched: 8. The CDR3 is 15 amino acids. The CDR3 bases are TGCGCCAGCAGCCAAGATAGACTACCGGGAGGTGAGCAGTTCTTC. It is translated as CASSQDRLPGGEQFF.

This clone was observed a handful of times. The V and J genes are TRBV29-1 and TRBJ2-1, with D unclear. V was trimmed by 3 bases and J by 0 bases, leaving 12 bases between them. The CDR3 covers 15 residues. In germline, CDR1 is SQVTM, CDR2 ANQGSEA. CDR3 region: CSVENPRSSYNEQFF. CDR3 nucleotides: TGCAGCGTTGAGAATCCGAGGAGCTCCTACAATGAGCAGTTCTTC.

This clone has only a few counts. The chain couples TRBV27 to TRBJ1-1; D is possibly TRBD1 (6 bases). The CDR3 runs to 14 residues. Germline assignment: CDR1 MNHEY and CDR2 SMNVEV (reference sequence). With 4 bases removed from V and 6 bases from J, the gap between germline ends came to 15 bases. The CDR3 loop is CASSSKTGKPEAFF. Written as DNA, the CDR3 is TGTGCCAGCAGTTCGAAAACAGGGAAACCTGAAGCTTTCTTT.

In this sample, this clone turned up a few times. This chain connects TRBV25-1 to TRBJ2-5; the D gene is possibly TRBD1 (5 bases). Germline V CDR1 and CDR2: MGHDK, SYGVNS. V was clipped by 2 bases and J by 5 bases, with 18 bases between them. CDR3 size: 16 residues. The CDR3 DNA reads TGTGCCAGCAGTGAAGGGGATGGGGCAATAGGGGAGACCCAGTACTTC. It yields the protein CASSEGDGAIGETQYF.

The chain combines TRBV29-1 with TRBJ2-5, with a possible D match to TRBD1 (5 bases). Per the germline V gene, CDR1 is SQVTM and CDR2 is ANQGSEA. This CDR3 contains 14 residues. V was cut by 6 bases and J by 5 bases, with 19 bases left in between. DNA of the CDR3: TGCAGCGTCTCAGATAAGGACATTCTGGAGACCCAGTACTTC. It specifies CSVSDKDILETQYF.

The sample holds a few counts of this clone. This chain links TRBV10-3 with TRBJ2-7; 8 bases align to TRBD1. This CDR3 region has 16 residues. In germline, CDR1 is ENHRY, CDR2 SYGVKD. After removal of 2 bases from V and 3 bases from J, the junction contained 9 bases not matched to a gene. CDR3 sequence: CAISEGGTGPFYEQYF. CDR3 bases: TGTGCCATCAGTGAGGGAGGGACAGGCCCCTTCTACGAGCAGTACTTC.

In its sample, this clone was seen a few times. This sequence joins TRBV19 and TRBJ2-2, with TRBD1 identical over 8 bases. Germline loops: CDR1 LNHDA, CDR2 SQIVND (reference sequence). The CDR3 has 14 amino acids. J was trimmed by 3 bases and V by 10 bases; bases with no gene match: 7. CDR3 coding DNA: TGTGCCACCAGAGGACAGGGTTACACCGGGGAGCTGTTTTTT. Its translation: CATRGQGYTGELFF.

This clone was recorded a few times. This chain uses TRBV27 with TRBJ1-1; 8 bases agree with TRBD1. This CDR3 spans 13 amino acids. Germline V gene lookup returns CDR1 MNHEY and CDR2 SMNVEV (reference sequence). V lost 2 bases to trimming and J lost 4 bases; unmatched junction nucleotides: 0. In nucleotides, the CDR3 is TGTGCCAGCAGTTTAACAGGGGGCACTGAAGCTTTCTTT. Protein: CASSLTGGTEAFF.

V usage is TRBV5-1 and J usage is TRBJ2-1; the match to TRBD2 covers 7 bases. With 3 bases clipped from V and 10 bases from J, the junction kept 4 bases outside the gene matches. Germline V CDR1 and CDR2: SGHRS, YFSETQ. The CDR3 loop spans 12 amino acids. The CDR3 region has the DNA TGCGCCAGCAGCTATTCTAGCGGCGAGCAGTTCTTC. This codes for CASSYSSGEQFF.

This clone turned up a few times. The V and J genes are TRBV7-2 and TRBJ2-5, with D perhaps matching TRBD2 (6 bases). This CDR3 is 15 amino acids long. Germline lookup yields CDR1 SGHTA and CDR2 FQGNSA. V dropped 4 bases and J dropped 1 base, with 13 bases sitting between them. The CDR3 DNA sequence: TGTGCCAGCAGCTCGGGCGGGACGCGCCAAGAGACCCAGTACTTC. It is translated as CASSSGGTRQETQYF.

The chain joins TRBV6-1 to TRBJ2-7; the match to TRBD1 covers 7 bases. This CDR3 contains 13 residues. With 5 bases clipped from V and 4 bases from J, the junction kept 5 bases outside the gene matches. Per germline, CDR1 MNHNS and CDR2 SASEGT. Written as DNA, the CDR3 is TGTGCCAGCAGTCGGGACAGCCTATACGAGCAGTACTTC. Protein: CASSRDSLYEQYF.

This clone turned up a few times. This chain joins TRBV5-4 and TRBJ2-1, with 12 bases matching TRBD2. Germline V gene data show CDR1 as SGHNT and CDR2 as YYREEE (reference sequence). After removal of 5 bases from V and 9 bases from J, the junction contained 15 bases not matched to a gene. The CDR3 is 17 residues long. The CDR3 DNA sequence: TGTGCCAGCAGTAAGAGGGCTAGCGGGAGGGTCCAAGGTGAGCAGTTCTTC. It codes for CASSKRASGRVQGEQFF.

V and J are TRBV9 and TRBJ1-1; weak D call: TRBD1 (6 bases). Trimming shortened V by 4 bases and J by 4 bases, and 14 bases separated the two germline ends. The CDR3 has 14 amino acids. CDR1 SGDLS and CDR2 YYNGEE come from the germline V gene. CDR3 sequence: CASSPESRGTEAFF. Here the CDR3 DNA reads TGTGCCAGCAGCCCAGAGAGCAGGGGCACTGAAGCTTTCTTT. Full variable domain (outside the CDR3, taken from reference TRBV9 and TRBJ1-1): DSGVTQTPKHLITATGQRVTLRCSPRSGDLSVYWYQQSLDQGLQFLIQYYNGEERAKGNILERFSAQQFPDLHSELNLSSLELGDSALYFCASSPESRGTEAFFGQGTRLTVV.